These 27 T cell receptor beta chains were all obtained from the same sample, sequenced in a study of blood T cell repertoires in COVID-19 (dated by TCRdb to 2019 to 2021). The library was generated by the immunoSEQ multiplex PCR assay. Sourced from immuneACCESS, this table was stored by TCRdb with only in-frame sequences that have V and J called. A share of the clones is absent; for the studies checked, an unresolved V gene accounts for under half, and the remainder has no known explanation. In this sample the table shows roughly 86,000 clones, less than 85% of which occur a single time. Together, the top ten hold roughly 8.6% of the sample. The sequencing input was peripheral blood. The origin of the receptors is a man over 45 who had recovered from COVID-19.

This rearrangement joins TRBV20-1 to TRBJ2-1, with 8 bases identical to TRBD2. The CDR3 sequence is 14 residues long. Germline V CDR1 and CDR2: DFQATT, SNEGSKA (reference sequence). V shed 3 bases and J 8 bases; nucleotides not matched to a gene: 9. The CDR3 region has the DNA TGCAGTGCTAGTCGGACGGGAGGGCGGGATGAGCAGTTCTTC. It yields the protein CSASRTGGRDEQFF.

This chain links TRBV7-8 with TRBJ1-1; the D is unclear. The V gene lost 4 bases and the J gene lost 0 bases, with 9 bases spanning the gap. The CDR3 has 14 residues. The germline V gene encodes CDR1 SGHVS and CDR2 FQNEAQ. The CDR3 coding sequence is TGTGCCAGCAGCTCCGGGGTCTTGAACACTGAAGCTTTCTTT. Translating it yields CASSSGVLNTEAFF.

The chain joins TRBV18 to TRBJ2-3, with no clear D. Trimming left V 3 bases short and J 4 bases short, with 5 bases between. The CDR3 is 12 residues long. CDR1 and CDR2 from the germline V gene are KGHSH and LQKENI. The CDR3 loop is CASSPTPDTQYF. The CDR3 nucleotides read TGTGCCAGCTCACCGACACCAGATACGCAGTATTTT.

This sequence joins TRBV30 and TRBJ2-3; D not certain. This CDR3 is 12 amino acids long. Trimming took 0 bases from V and 4 from J, leaving 5 bases between them. Germline V CDR1 and CDR2: GTSNPN, SVGIG (reference sequence). CDR3 DNA sequence: TGTGCCTGGAGTGTACAAGCAGATACGCAGTATTTT. Translated: CAWSVQADTQYF.

The V gene is TRBV19, the J gene TRBJ2-7; D perhaps matches TRBD2 (6 bases). This CDR3 spans 14 amino acids. Germline V gene data show CDR1 as LNHDA and CDR2 as SQIVND (reference sequence). V was shortened by 4 bases and J by 2 bases, with 12 bases between the two germline ends. The CDR3: CASSSGTHTYEQYF. The CDR3 nucleotides are TGTGCCAGTAGTAGCGGGACCCACACCTACGAGCAGTACTTC.

This sequence joins TRBV28 and TRBJ2-7; tentatively, D is TRBD1 (6 bases). This CDR3 is built from 14 residues. V lost 1 base to trimming and J lost 6 bases, with 13 bases between them. The germline V gene has CDR1 MDHEN and CDR2 SYDVKM. In DNA, the CDR3 is TGTGCCAGCAGTTTATCGGACAGCCTAATCGAGCAGTACTTC. It codes for CASSLSDSLIEQYF. Full variable domain (outside the CDR3, taken from reference TRBV28 and TRBJ2-7): DVKVTQSSRYLVKRTGEKVFLECVQDMDHENMFWYRQDPGLGLRLIYFSYDVKMKEKGDIPEGYSVSREKKERFSLILESASTNQTSMYLCASSLSDSLIEQYFGPGTRLTVT.

This clone has a single count. The rearrangement joins TRBV15 to TRBJ2-5; 9 bases line up with TRBD2. CDR1 and CDR2 from the germline V gene are LNHNV and YYDKDF (reference sequence). The CDR3 length is 14 residues. J was trimmed by 4 bases and V by 7 bases; bases with no gene match: 7. The CDR3 DNA follows: TGTGCCACCATGGCGGGAGGGCCTGCAGAGACCCAGTACTTC. As protein: CATMAGGPAETQYF.

The chain joins TRBV19 to TRBJ2-2, with D possibly TRBD2 on 5 matching bases. The CDR3 has 16 amino acids. Between the trimmed V and J ends, which lost 7 bases and 3 bases, there was a span of 18 bases. The germline V gene has CDR1 LNHDA and CDR2 SQIVND (reference sequence). This CDR3 is CASKTRDGVYTGELFF. The CDR3, as DNA: TGTGCCAGTAAAACAAGAGACGGGGTTTACACCGGGGAGCTGTTTTTT.

The sample holds one count of this clone. The chain combines TRBV5-6 with TRBJ2-7; D gene uncertain. The CDR3 sequence is 13 residues long. The V gene lost 5 bases and the J gene lost 1 base, with 10 bases spanning the gap. Germline-derived CDR1 and CDR2 are SGHDT and YYEEEE. The CDR3 DNA follows: TGTGCCAGCAGTACAAGGAGATCCTACGAGCAGTACTTC. Encoded protein: CASSTRRSYEQYF.

The V gene is TRBV7-9, the J gene TRBJ2-3; 7 nucleotides line up with TRBD2. This CDR3 contains 15 residues. The V segment lost 5 bases and the J segment 0 bases; nucleotides outside the gene matches: 5. Per the germline V gene, CDR1 is SEHNR and CDR2 is FQNEAQ (reference sequence). CDR3 DNA: TGTGCCAGCAGCCTCATCGGGGGGAGCACAGATACGCAGTATTTT. Translating it yields CASSLIGGSTDTQYF.

CDR3: CATKPSGGPSYEQYF. The CDR3 nucleotides read TGTGCCACCAAACCATCCGGGGGGCCTAGCTACGAGCAGTACTTC. The J gene is TRBJ2-7, the V gene TRBV11-2; a weak D match, TRBD2 (7 bases). The CDR3 loop spans 15 amino acids. Germline V gene sequence: CDR1 SGHAT, CDR2 FQNNGV. Trimming removed 10 bases from V and 3 bases from J, with 22 bases in between. Full variable domain (remainder filled in from reference TRBV11-2 and TRBJ2-7): EAGVAQSPRYKIIEKRQSVAFWCNPISGHATLYWYQQILGQGPKLLIQFQNNGVVDDSQLPKDRFSAERLKGVDSTLKIQPAKLEDSAVYLCATKPSGGPSYEQYFGPGTRLTVT.

The V and J genes are TRBV10-3 and TRBJ1-2, with a weak D call TRBD1 (6 bases). The CDR3 totals 14 residues. Trimming left V 6 bases short and J 2 bases short, with 13 bases between. Germline CDR1 is ENHRY and CDR2 is SYGVKD. CDR3 residues: CAIRPWTDNYGYTF. CDR3 DNA: TGTGCCATCAGACCCTGGACAGACAACTATGGCTACACCTTC.

V is TRBV9 and J is TRBJ2-6; D remains ambiguous. From germline, CDR1 is SGDLS and CDR2 YYNGEE. CDR3 length: 16 amino acids. V was shortened by 4 bases and J by 0 bases, with 11 bases between the two germline ends. CDR3 residues: CASSFSRPSGANVLTF. The CDR3 DNA follows: TGTGCCAGCAGCTTCTCCAGGCCCTCTGGGGCCAACGTCCTGACTTTC.

This rearrangement joins TRBV20-1 to TRBJ2-1; tentative D call: TRBD2 (6 bases). Between the trimmed V and J ends, which lost 3 bases and 8 bases, there was a span of 14 bases. The V gene's germline CDR1 is DFQATT and CDR2 SNEGSKA (reference sequence). The CDR3 has 13 amino acids. The CDR3 DNA reads as TGCAGTGCTAGTTCCGGGAGATTATATGAGCAGTTCTTC. It yields the protein CSASSGRLYEQFF.

The V gene is TRBV4-1, the J gene TRBJ1-2; 9 bases are shared with TRBD1. Germline V CDR1 and CDR2: MGHRA, YSYEKL. J gave up 3 bases and V 4 bases, and 6 bases lay outside the gene matches. The CDR3 length is 15 residues. CDR3: CASSLTGTGYYGYTF. The CDR3 DNA follows: TGCGCCAGCAGCCTAACCGGGACAGGGTACTATGGCTACACCTTC.

The V call is TRBV11-2, the J call TRBJ1-5, with a possible D match to TRBD1 (6 bases). Germline CDR1 SGHAT, CDR2 FQNNGV. The CDR3 sequence is 15 residues long. V lost 2 bases to trimming and J lost 5 bases, with 13 bases between them. The CDR3 reads CASSLRLGGDQPQHF. CDR3 DNA: TGTGCCAGCAGCTTAAGGCTAGGGGGAGATCAGCCCCAGCATTTT.

This sequence joins TRBV5-1 and TRBJ1-2; D remains unclear. This CDR3 region has 13 residues. Trimming left V 7 bases short and J 8 bases short, with 18 bases between. Germline CDR1 reads SGHRS; CDR2 reads YFSETQ. The CDR3 sequence: CASAMWVTLGYTF. The CDR3 nucleotides are TGCGCCAGCGCCATGTGGGTGACATTGGGCTACACCTTC.

V usage is TRBV5-6 and J usage is TRBJ1-2, with TRBD1 identical over 7 bases. J lost 4 bases, V lost 0 bases, and 3 bases had no gene match. Germline values: CDR1 SGHDT, CDR2 YYEEEE. This CDR3 is built from 14 residues. The CDR3 nucleotides are TGTGCCAGCAGCTTGGTTACAGGGGTCTATGGCTACACCTTC. Amino acids: CASSLVTGVYGYTF.

The gene calls are TRBV28 and TRBJ1-4, with D uncertain. CDR1 is MDHEN, CDR2 SYDVKM, per germline. V dropped 4 bases and J dropped 8 bases, with 8 bases sitting between them. The length of the CDR3 is 12 residues. The CDR3, as DNA: TGTGCCAGCAGTTCAGCGTACGAAAAACTGTTTTTT. This codes for CASSSAYEKLFF.

Worth noting for this clone: Other DNA sequences of this sample code for an identical CDR3. The genes are TRBV29-1 and TRBJ1-5, with unresolved D. Germline V gene data show CDR1 as SQVTM and CDR2 as ANQGSEA. CDR3 size: 14 residues. V dropped 4 bases and J dropped 6 bases, with 16 bases sitting between them. The CDR3 spells CSVGSGGKGQPQHF. CDR3 DNA sequence: TGCAGCGTTGGTTCGGGAGGTAAGGGTCAGCCCCAGCATTTT.

This clone came up once. V is TRBV7-3 and J is TRBJ2-1; 8 bases agree with TRBD2. This CDR3 has 16 residues. With V trimmed by 1 base and J by 4 bases, 6 bases remained unmatched. Per the germline V gene, CDR1 is SGHTA and CDR2 is FQGTGA. The CDR3 reads CASSLNIVAGYNEQFF. CDR3 sequence (DNA): TGTGCCAGCAGCTTAAATATCGTAGCGGGGTACAATGAGCAGTTCTTC. Looking up the rest from reference TRBV7-3 and TRBJ2-1 gives the full variable domain: GAGVSQTPSNKVTEKGKYVELRCDPISGHTALYWYRQSLGQGPEFLIYFQGTGAADDSGLPNDRFFAVRPEGSVSTLKIQRTERGDSAVYLCASSLNIVAGYNEQFFGPGTRLTVL.

The V call is TRBV11-3, the J call TRBJ1-2; D uncertain. Germline V CDR1 and CDR2: SGHNT, YENEEA. The CDR3 runs 10 residues. Trimming removed 3 bases at V and 9 bases at J, with 5 bases between. The DNA for the CDR3 is TGTGCCAGCAGCTTGCGAAGCTACACCTTC. This sequence encodes CASSLRSYTF.

In this sample, this clone turned up once. This sequence joins TRBV7-2 and TRBJ2-7; D perhaps matches TRBD2 (7 bases). CDR3 length equals 15 residues. The V end lost 5 bases, the J end lost 3 bases, and 17 bases lay between the germline ends. The germline V gene has CDR1 SGHTA and CDR2 FQGNSA. CDR3 sequence (DNA): TGTGCCAGCAGCCGTCTTGCGGGGGCGGGCTACGAGCAGTACTTC. Residues: CASSRLAGAGYEQYF.

This clone was found once. The chain joins TRBV7-2 to TRBJ2-7; TRBD1 is a possible D gene (6 bases). Germline V gene data show CDR1 as SGHTA and CDR2 as FQGNSA. Trimming took 4 bases from V and 3 from J, leaving 10 bases between them. The CDR3 is 13 residues long. The CDR3 coding sequence is TGTGCCAGCAGCTCTCGAGGGGGCTACGAGCAGTACTTC. This sequence encodes CASSSRGGYEQYF.

The V call is TRBV2, the J call TRBJ1-1; D not resolved. The CDR3 length is 14 residues. V dropped 2 bases and J dropped 12 bases, with 19 bases sitting between them. Looked up from germline, CDR1 is SNHLY and CDR2 is FYNNEI. The CDR3 coding sequence is TGTGCCAGCAGTGAATCGCGCCACCCTCAACGAACTTTCTTT. Translated, it gives CASSESRHPQRTFF.

The rearrangement links TRBV20-1 to TRBJ2-3, with no clear D. This CDR3 is built from 14 residues. The V and J ends lost 3 bases and 2 bases respectively, with 12 bases between them. Germline lookup yields CDR1 DFQATT and CDR2 SNEGSKA (reference sequence). This chain's CDR3 is CSASPFVSTDTQYF. CDR3 coding DNA: TGCAGTGCTAGTCCGTTTGTATCCACAGATACGCAGTATTTT.

The chain links TRBV10-3 to TRBJ1-1; D not resolved. CDR3 size: 11 residues. Per the germline V gene, CDR1 is ENHRY and CDR2 is SYGVKD. Trimming cost V 10 bases and J 4 bases, with 10 bases left between them. Here the CDR3 DNA reads TGTGCCACCCGGGCGGGCACTGAAGCTTTCTTT. This translates into CATRAGTEAFF.